This TCR beta chain came from a study of blood T cell repertoires in COVID-19. Turning to the study itself: Sites in the United States, Italy and Spain provided acute and convalescent COVID-19 samples. In each case, the material was cDNA or gDNA derived from T cells, B-cell-depleted T cells, or PBMCs.

The CDR3 covers 17 residues. Germline V gives CDR1 PRHDT, CDR2 FYEKMQ (reference sequence). With 1 base removed from V and 4 bases from J, the gap between germline ends came to 17 bases. Which cohort a participant joined came from the clinical history participants gave. In the original processing: Amplification with reference gene primers provided the estimates of nucleated cell counts. TCRdb keeps only in-frame clones here, not all; method: immunoSEQ multiplex PCR. The V and J calls and clone size come from that table; D and trimming were worked out from the DNA. This table has approximately 140,000 clones, 75% to 90% appearing once.

V and J are TRBV13 and TRBJ1-5, with a weak D call TRBD1 (5 bases). Sequenced material: PBMCs or T cells enriched from blood (not recorded which). The origin of this receptor is a woman aged 45 to 65 who had recovered from COVID-19. Here the CDR3 reads CASSLDARGRGNQPQHF. The CDR3, as DNA: TGTGCCAGCAGCTTAGACGCCAGAGGGAGGGGTAATCAGCCCCAGCATTTT.